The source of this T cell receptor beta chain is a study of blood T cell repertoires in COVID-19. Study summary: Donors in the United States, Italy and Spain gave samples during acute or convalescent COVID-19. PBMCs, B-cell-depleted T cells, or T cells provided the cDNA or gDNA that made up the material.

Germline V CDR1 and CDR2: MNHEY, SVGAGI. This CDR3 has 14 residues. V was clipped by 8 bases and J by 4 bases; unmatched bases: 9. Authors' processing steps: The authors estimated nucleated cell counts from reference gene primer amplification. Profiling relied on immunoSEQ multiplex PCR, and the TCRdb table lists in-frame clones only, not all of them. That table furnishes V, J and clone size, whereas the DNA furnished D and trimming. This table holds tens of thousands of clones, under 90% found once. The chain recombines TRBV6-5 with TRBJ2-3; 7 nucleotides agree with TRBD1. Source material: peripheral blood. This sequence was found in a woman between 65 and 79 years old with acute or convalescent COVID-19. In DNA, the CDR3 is TGTGCCAGCCGCACCAAGGACAGGCCAGATACGCAGTATTTT. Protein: CASRTKDRPDTQYF.